This T cell receptor (beta chain) was captured by sequencing in a study of blood T cell repertoires in COVID-19. Study-level background: Samples taken during acute and convalescent COVID-19 were collected in the United States, Italy and Spain.

V was cut by 6 bases and J by 3 bases, with 9 bases left in between. The CDR3 contains 13 residues. In the authors' methods: Estimates of nucleated cell counts were drawn from the amplification of reference gene primers. TCRdb keeps only in-frame clones here, not all; method: immunoSEQ multiplex PCR. The V and J calls and clone size come from that table; D and trimming were worked out from the DNA. The table records some 400,000 clones, nearly 90% of them present only once. Sequencing input: peripheral blood. This sequence joins TRBV12-3 or TRBV12-4 and TRBJ1-5; maybe TRBD1 (5 bases). The sequence was collected from a man between 18 and 29 years old with active or convalescent COVID-19. The CDR3 DNA reads as TGTGCCAGCAGCAAGGGGCCCAATCAGCCCCAGCATTTT. Its translation is CASSKGPNQPQHF.